The present entry profiles one T cell receptor beta chain with its context. Its cognate antigen is unknown. Libraries were prepared by immunoSEQ multiplex PCR; TCRdb keeps only in-frame clonotypes and omits some of them. The sample carries 200,000 or so clones, over 80% recorded once. The data stem from a study of cytomegalovirus exposure and HLA in healthy donors. For the study at large: It was reported in a later analysis that the roughly 120 validation repertoires used the same platform as the roughly 700 first-cohort repertoires. Whole-study results and caveats: It was reportedly the case that the classifier diagnosed cytomegalovirus status with high specificity and sensitivity.

The CDR3 spans 16 residues. CDR1 is SGHRS, CDR2 YFSETQ, per germline. V dropped 7 bases and J dropped 3; count of bases not matched to a gene: 15. The donors belonged to the roughly 130-subject validation cohort, separate from the 666-subject first cohort. The V call is TRBV5-1, the J call TRBJ2-7, with TRBD1 matching 8 bases. The sample was PBMCs. The TCR was taken from a woman under 30 in good health and CMV-seronegative. CDR3 DNA: TGCGCCAGCTCCCTAAGGGCGGACAGGGAGTACTACGAGCAGTACTTC. This sequence encodes CASSLRADREYYEQYF.